Sequencing of this T cell receptor (beta chain) was carried out in a study of blood T cell repertoires in COVID-19. Study as a whole: T cells, B-cell-depleted T cells, or PBMCs provided the cDNA or gDNA that served as material.

Germline CDR1 is SGHDT and CDR2 is YYEEEE. V lost 0 bases, J lost 7 bases, and 14 bases stayed unmatched. The CDR3 covers 18 residues. Original handling: Reference gene primer amplification in the assay estimated nucleated cell counts. The protocol was immunoSEQ multiplex PCR, while the TCRdb copy is restricted to in-frame clones and leaves out a portion. V, J and clone size are taken as reported in that table, and D and trimming were inferred from the DNA itself. Seen here are under 90,000 clones, 87% observed once, and the top ten hold almost 5.5%. This clone was picked up one time. The receptor was isolated from a man aged 60 to 75 with acute or convalescent COVID-19. Sequences were obtained from peripheral blood. This chain uses TRBV5-6 with TRBJ1-3; 9 nucleotides agree with TRBD1. The DNA for the CDR3 is TGTGCCAGCAGCTTGGAATCGGTCACAGGGGGCACATTGAACACCATATATTTT. This encodes CASSLESVTGGTLNTIYF.